This section outlines one TCR beta chain sequence together with its context. The antigen is unknown. This record belongs to a study of T cell responses to AZD1222 COVID-19 vaccine. Overall study findings and caveats: In the spike-specific TCR repertoire, nearly half reportedly target unmutated variant regions.

Profiling relied on immunoSEQ multiplex PCR, and the TCRdb table lists in-frame clones only, not all of them. The table records more than 150,000 clones, about 88% of them present only once. The V end was cut by 0 bases, the J end by 0 bases, with 10 bases between. CDR1 SGDLS and CDR2 YYNGEE come from the germline V gene. The CDR3 is 16 amino acids. The source was peripheral blood, collected after recovery from COVID-19. The V and J genes are TRBV9 and TRBJ1-3; D gene unclear. The source of this sequence is an adult who had recovered from COVID-19. CDR3 in DNA: TGTGCCAGCAGCGTAGGGGGTACCAGCTCTGGAAACACCATATATTTT. Translation: CASSVGGTSSGNTIYF.